The present T cell receptor beta chain was sequenced within a study of cytomegalovirus exposure and HLA in healthy donors. At the level of the study: The roughly 130 validation repertoires were reported in a later analysis to have been generated on the same platform as the approximately 700 first-cohort repertoires.

Study conclusions and caveats: Most sequenced TCRs were rare (though some public TCRs occurred in many donors). The investigators catalogued 150 or so TCR beta chains as cytomegalovirus-associated.

Assay used: immunoSEQ multiplex PCR; TCRdb lists only in-frame clones, some missing. The sample shows 100,000 to 150,000 clones, 80% to 90% of them seen only once. In germline, CDR1 is SGDLS, CDR2 YYNGEE. The CDR3 is 14 residues long. V gave up 3 bases and J gave up 1 base, with 5 bases separating them. As concerns this clone: The target antigen is unknown.

The chain employs TRBV9 and TRBJ2-6; no clear D gene. Sequenced material: PBMCs. This TCR was sampled from a woman younger than 30 in good health and CMV-seronegative. The CDR3 reads CASSAYSGANVLTF. The CDR3 DNA sequence: TGTGCCAGCAGCGCCTATTCTGGGGCCAACGTCCTGACTTTC.